The clone carrying this T cell receptor beta chain is categorized as medium-sized. Its antigen is not known. The data were taken from a study of metastatic and nonmetastatic thyroid tumors. Study information: Across blood and tumor or nodule tissue, repertoires from malignant and benign thyroid patients were compared with one another. Study conclusions and caveats: Patients with malignant thyroid tumors reportedly had significantly higher TCR beta diversity than those with benign nodules, in blood and tumor.

In the original workflow: In papillary thyroid cancer, a distant-metastasis classifier was built using CDR3 differences across clinicopathological groups. TCRdb re-called the PCR reads with MiXCR. The authors' filters were not applied to this entry. The sample has 25,000 to 35,000 clones, 25% to 30% seen once. The length of the CDR3 is 14 residues. The V end was cut by 5 bases, the J end by 8 bases, with 18 bases between. CDR1 is MNHEY, CDR2 SMNVEV, per germline (reference sequence). No patient received treatment before thyroid surgery. The origin of this receptor is a female donor with papillary thyroid cancer or a benign thyroid nodule (not recorded which). Some clones in this sample may be carry-over from other donors' samples. V gene TRBV27 combines with J gene TRBJ1-2; no clear D gene. Sequenced sample: blood. The CDR3, as DNA: TGTGCCAGCAGTCCCCGCGGCCTCCACGGGGGCTACACCTTC. Its protein is CASSPRGLHGGYTF.